These 12 T cell receptor beta chains share one sample of origin, sequenced in a study of OX40 agonist ivuxolimab in advanced cancers. TCRdb keeps only in-frame clones here, not all; method: immunoSEQ multiplex PCR. The data hold about 44,000 clones, with 85% to 95% observed a single time. This sample comprised CD4+ or CD8+ T cells sorted from blood, obtained in a trial of the OX40 agonist ivuxolimab. These receptors all stem from an adult with an advanced solid tumor such as melanoma, head and neck, liver or kidney cancer.

The rearrangement joins TRBV19 to TRBJ2-7; 7 bases line up with TRBD1. Germline lookup yields CDR1 LNHDA and CDR2 SQIVND (reference sequence). Trimming at V came to 3 bases and at J to 0 bases, leaving 2 bases not matched to a gene. The CDR3 loop spans 14 amino acids. Written as DNA, the CDR3 is TGTGCCAGTAGTATTCGGGACAGCTCCTACGAGCAGTACTTC. It codes for CASSIRDSSYEQYF.

This rearrangement joins TRBV23-1 to TRBJ2-7, with TRBD2 matching over 7 bases. TRBV23-1 is an open reading frame, and its role is uncertain. Losses at the gene ends were 3 bases for V and 7 bases for J; bases not matched to a gene: 15. The CDR3 is 16 residues long. The CDR3 spells CASSHPPGSGEGEQYF. The CDR3 DNA reads as TGCGCCAGCAGTCACCCCCCGGGCAGCGGGGAGGGGGAGCAGTACTTC.

The chain recombines TRBV9 with TRBJ2-7; D is undetermined. CDR3 length equals 15 residues. Between the trimmed V and J ends, which lost 7 bases and 2 bases, there was a span of 19 bases. Germline assignment: CDR1 SGDLS and CDR2 YYNGEE. CDR3 residues: CASQNSKSDPYEQYF. In nucleotides, the CDR3 is TGTGCCAGCCAGAATTCTAAGTCGGACCCCTACGAGCAGTACTTC.

V gene TRBV25-1 combines with J gene TRBJ2-2, with D maybe TRBD2 (6 bases). Trimming stripped 3 bases from V and 7 bases from J, with 15 bases between. The CDR3 length is 15 residues. Germline values: CDR1 MGHDK, CDR2 SYGVNS. Here the CDR3 DNA reads TGTGCCAGCAGTGACCGGGACTCAAGGGGCGGGGAGCTGTTTTTT. This sequence encodes CASSDRDSRGGELFF.

This chain links TRBV30 with TRBJ1-2; 8 bases line up with TRBD1. Trimming removed 4 bases from V and 0 bases from J; junction bases left unmatched: 1. This CDR3 comprises 13 residues. In germline, CDR1 is GTSNPN, CDR2 SVGIG (reference sequence). The CDR3 region is CAWTDRANYGYTF. As DNA, the CDR3 is TGTGCCTGGACGGACAGGGCTAACTATGGCTACACCTTC.

The chain couples TRBV6-4 to TRBJ2-7; 14 nucleotides agree with TRBD2. CDR3 length: 17 residues. Trimming took 6 bases from V and 2 from J; bases not matched to a gene: 9. Germline values: CDR1 MRHNA, CDR2 SNTAGT. The CDR3 sequence: CASRKGTSGSEAYEQYF. DNA for the CDR3: TGTGCCAGCAGAAAAGGGACTAGCGGGAGTGAAGCCTACGAGCAGTACTTC.

This chain connects TRBV11-3 to TRBJ2-1; D gene ambiguous. CDR1 is SGHNT and CDR2 is YENEEA in the germline V gene. The CDR3 extends over 15 amino acids. The V gene lost 5 bases and the J gene lost 0 bases, with 11 bases spanning the gap. The CDR3 reads CASSPQPFSYNEQFF. For the CDR3, the DNA is TGTGCCAGCAGCCCCCAACCATTCTCCTACAATGAGCAGTTCTTC.

This chain connects TRBV7-9 to TRBJ2-3; 9 nucleotides agree with TRBD2. V shed 4 bases and J 0 bases; nucleotides not matched to a gene: 5. This CDR3 spans 16 amino acids. Looked up from germline, CDR1 is SEHNR and CDR2 is FQNEAQ (reference sequence). The CDR3 DNA sequence: TGTGCCAGCAGCTCCGGACTAGCGCCTAGCACAGATACGCAGTATTTT. It yields the protein CASSSGLAPSTDTQYF.

This chain connects TRBV7-9 to TRBJ2-2; maybe TRBD2 (5 bases). Germline V lookup: CDR1 SEHNR, CDR2 FQNEAQ (reference sequence). There are 12 residues in the CDR3. V was shortened by 4 bases and J by 11 bases, with 11 bases between the two germline ends. This chain's CDR3 is CASSSGGGELFF. The CDR3 DNA follows: TGTGCCAGCAGCTCGGGTGGAGGAGAGCTGTTTTTT.

The chain recombines TRBV27 with TRBJ2-3; D gene unclear. V was trimmed by 6 bases and J by 4 bases, leaving 14 bases between them. The CDR3 extends over 14 amino acids. CDR1 is MNHEY, CDR2 SMNVEV, per germline (reference sequence). The CDR3 is CASSLEAQPDTQYF. The CDR3 DNA reads TGTGCCAGCAGCCTAGAAGCACAGCCAGATACGCAGTATTTT.

This rearrangement joins TRBV5-1 to TRBJ2-2; D is unclear. Germline CDR1 is SGHRS and CDR2 is YFSETQ. The V end was cut by 1 base, the J end by 4 bases, with 8 bases between. The CDR3 contains 14 residues. The DNA for the CDR3 is TGCGCCAGCAGCTTGTCAAGAGGCACCGGGGAGCTGTTTTTT. Amino acids: CASSLSRGTGELFF.

The J gene is TRBJ2-2, the V gene TRBV7-9, with D maybe TRBD2 (6 bases). Germline V gives CDR1 SEHNR, CDR2 FQNEAQ (reference sequence). The CDR3 contains 15 residues. V dropped 2 bases and J dropped 7 bases, with 14 bases sitting between them. The CDR3 DNA reads as TGTGCCAGCAGCTTATCAGCCCGCGGGGTCGGGGAGCTGTTTTTT. This codes for CASSLSARGVGELFF.